The 9 T cell receptor beta chains listed next were all sequenced from one sample in a study of T cell responses to AZD1222 COVID-19 vaccine. Assay: immunoSEQ multiplex PCR; the TCRdb copy retains only in-frame clones and omits some. The sample shows about 140,000 clones, approximately 91% of them seen only once. Here the sequenced sample was peripheral blood, taken 28 days after the second AZD1222 dose. The receptors originated from an adult who received the AZD1222 COVID-19 vaccine.

The chain has TRBV11-3 and TRBJ2-3, with D unresolved. The V gene's germline CDR1 is SGHNT and CDR2 YENEEA. CDR3 length equals 14 residues. V was cut by 11 bases and J by 2 bases, with 17 bases left in between. CDR3 amino acids: CASSPGGVTDTQYF. CDR3 nucleotide sequence: TGTGCCTCCAGCCCGGGTGGAGTCACAGATACGCAGTATTTT.

V is TRBV10-3 and J is TRBJ2-7, with D uncertain. V was shortened by 0 bases and J by 3 bases, with 9 bases between the two germline ends. The CDR3 runs to 14 residues. CDR1 ENHRY and CDR2 SYGVKD come from the germline V gene. CDR3 in amino acids: CAISESGRLYEQYF. Here the CDR3 DNA reads TGTGCCATCAGTGAGTCGGGAAGGCTCTACGAGCAGTACTTC.

This clone was counted once. The V gene is TRBV7-6, the J gene TRBJ1-2; D is ambiguous. CDR1 is SGHVS, CDR2 FNYEAQ, per germline. The CDR3 is made up of 15 amino acids. Trimming took off 1 base at V and 8 bases at J, with 17 bases between the two ends. CDR3 amino acids: CASSLDVQSYVGYTF. The DNA of the CDR3 is TGTGCCAGCAGCTTAGATGTGCAGTCCTATGTGGGCTACACCTTC. Supplemented by reference TRBV7-6 and TRBJ1-2, the full variable domain reads GAGVSQSPRYKVTKRGQDVALRCDPISGHVSLYWYRQALGQGPEFLTYFNYEAQQDKSGLPNDRFSAERPEGSISTLTIQRTEQRDSAMYRCASSLDVQSYVGYTFGSGTRLTVV.

This chain connects TRBV18 to TRBJ2-7, with D maybe TRBD2 (6 bases). CDR1 KGHSH and CDR2 LQKENI come from the germline V gene. The CDR3 runs 14 residues. V shed 3 bases and J shed 5 bases, with 14 bases lying between them. CDR3 DNA: TGTGCCAGCTCACCTCCTGGGAGGTACGACGAGCAGTACTTC. It specifies CASSPPGRYDEQYF.

This clone showed up just once. J is TRBJ2-7 and V is TRBV18, with D tentatively TRBD1 (6 bases). Between the trimmed V and J ends, which lost 5 bases and 2 bases, there was a span of 13 bases. The CDR3 covers 14 residues. Germline lookup yields CDR1 KGHSH and CDR2 LQKENI. The CDR3 region has the DNA TGTGCCAGCTCAACCGAAGCAGGGGCCTACGAGCAGTACTTC. Its translation: CASSTEAGAYEQYF. The full variable domain, rest sourced from reference TRBV18 and TRBJ2-7, is NAGVMQNPRHLVRRRGQEARLRCSPMKGHSHVYWYRQLPEEGLKFMVYLQKENIIDESGMPKERFSAEFPKEGPSILRIQQVVRGDSAAYFCASSTEAGAYEQYFGPGTRLTVT.

The chain combines TRBV28 with TRBJ2-7, with 7 bases identical to TRBD1. The junction had 12 bases not matched to a gene; V was cut back by 5 bases and J by 5 bases. Per the germline V gene, CDR1 is MDHEN and CDR2 is SYDVKM. The CDR3 is 15 residues long. The DNA of the CDR3 is TGTGCCAGCAGTCCGGAGGACAGGCTTCCTAACGAGCAGTACTTC. It encodes CASSPEDRLPNEQYF.

The J gene is TRBJ2-3, the V gene TRBV19; the match to TRBD2 covers 7 bases. With V trimmed by 7 bases and J by 0 bases, 7 bases remained unmatched. Germline CDR1 reads LNHDA; CDR2 reads SQIVND (reference sequence). The CDR3 loop spans 15 amino acids. The CDR3 reads CASKSSGASTDTQYF. CDR3 DNA: TGTGCCAGTAAGTCGAGCGGGGCTAGCACAGATACGCAGTATTTT.

This chain links TRBV23-1 with TRBJ1-5, with D possibly matching TRBD1 (6 bases). TRBV23-1 is an ORF, with its function uncertain. The CDR3 loop spans 18 amino acids. V was pared by 4 bases and J by 0 bases, with 19 bases between. For the CDR3, the DNA is TGCGCCAGCAGTCCCGAAGGGGGGCAGAACAATAGCAATCAGCCCCAGCATTTT. It specifies CASSPEGGQNNSNQPQHF.

This clone appeared a few times. This chain joins TRBV10-3 and TRBJ1-5; 9 bases line up with TRBD1. The CDR3 sequence is 13 residues long. V lost 10 bases, J lost 5 bases, and 6 bases stayed unmatched. CDR1 and CDR2 (germline): ENHRY, SYGVKD. CDR3 residues: CASRQGGYQPQHF. The CDR3 DNA follows: TGTGCCAGCAGACAGGGGGGATATCAGCCCCAGCATTTT.